The rows below give T cell receptor beta chains drawn from one sample of a study of CD8 T cells in Susac syndrome. Each CDR3 protein is one row after TCRdb ran MiXCR on the immunoSEQ multiplex PCR reads. The sample lists 140,000 to 150,000 distinct CDR3 sequences; nearly 97% were seen once. Source material: CD4+ T cells from PBMCs. The receptors shown here come from a human donor with Susac syndrome. CDR3s include the opening cysteine and the closing phenylalanine or tryptophan. A D gene is named only where the DNA matches it firmly.

V	D	J	CDR3
TRBV11-2	.	TRBJ2-2	CASSLEVSFVGELFF
TRBV20-1	TRBD1	TRBJ2-5	CSATRQGLEETQYF
TRBV7-2	.	TRBJ1-5	CASSLGTAYNQPQHF
TRBV6-2/TRBV6-3	.	TRBJ1-1	CASSLTAEAFF
TRBV20-1	.	TRBJ1-1	CSCSGRMNTEAFF
TRBV5-1	.	TRBJ2-3	CASGSPRSPDTQYF
TRBV29-1	TRBD1	TRBJ2-2	CSVDRGTGELFF
TRBV25-1	TRBD1	TRBJ2-7	CASSERGQGTPYEQYF
TRBV2	.	TRBJ2-5	CASGVIGVPQETQYF
TRBV25-1	.	TRBJ1-5	CASSESTASNQPQHF
TRBV28	.	TRBJ2-1	CASWKDHNEQFF
TRBV2	.	TRBJ2-1	CASSEVVNEQFF
TRBV20-1	.	TRBJ1-2	CSARDAGGAYGYTF
TRBV7-3	.	TRBJ2-1	CASSVEPGGLQFF
TRBV29-1	.	TRBJ2-2	CSVSPSTKNTGELFF
TRBV29-1	.	TRBJ2-1	CSVLRDSLGAYNEQFF
TRBV2	.	TRBJ2-6	CASWDHSGANVLTF
TRBV20-1	TRBD2	TRBJ2-4	CSANDFGLAGIAKNIQYF
TRBV29-1	.	TRBJ1-1	CSVGRILNTEAFF
TRBV3-1	.	TRBJ1-5	CASSQRGEGGPQHF